Detailed here is one T cell receptor (beta chain). Germline V gene data show CDR1 as SEHNR and CDR2 as FQNEAQ (reference sequence). The V end lost 5 bases, the J end lost 1 base, and 20 bases lay between the germline ends. The CDR3 has 18 residues. PCR employed 60 Vbeta and 13 Jbeta primers. Profiled with immunoSEQ multiplex PCR; TCRdb holds only in-frame clones, not every one. The sample includes approximately 160,000 clones, around 83% of them seen just once. The data originate from a study of cytomegalovirus exposure and HLA in healthy donors. The receptor was derived from a man aged 50 to 60 in good health and CMV-seropositive. The sample taken for sequencing was PBMCs. The chain uses TRBV7-9 and TRBJ2-2, with D perhaps matching TRBD2 (7 bases). In DNA form, the CDR3 reads TGTGCCAGCAGCCCAAGGGGAGGGGGATCCCTGAACACCGGGGAGCTGTTTTTT. Residues: CASSPRGGGSLNTGELFF. The variable domain in full, with the rest retrieved from reference TRBV7-9 and TRBJ2-2, is DTGVSQNPRHKITKRGQNVTFRCDPISEHNRLYWYRQTLGQGPEFLTYFQNEAQLEKSRLLSDRFSAERPKGSFSTLEIQRTEQGDSAMYLCASSPRGGGSLNTGELFFGEGSRLTVL.